The 9 T cell receptor beta chains below come from one sample, sequenced in a study of control samples from healthy donors and cancer patients. Some clones are missing from TCRdb's copy, which holds only in-frame ones; the method was immunoSEQ multiplex PCR. Of 20,000 to 25,000 clones in the sample, around 83% are singletons; the top ten hold over 35%. The specimen sequenced was PBMCs. All receptors come from a man between 60 and 75 years old with head and neck cancer.

The genes are TRBV29-1 and TRBJ2-1, with D perhaps matching TRBD1 (5 bases). This CDR3 contains 13 residues. CDR1 SQVTM and CDR2 ANQGSEA come from the germline V gene. V lost 4 bases and J lost 10, with 17 bases in between. CDR3 residues: CSVGHSPRGEQFF. The CDR3 region has the DNA TGCAGCGTTGGACATTCTCCAAGGGGAGAGCAGTTCTTC.

The J gene is TRBJ2-1, the V gene TRBV3-1 (or the pseudogene TRBV3-2), with a possible D match to TRBD1 (5 bases). The V end lost 0 bases, the J end lost 0 bases, and 9 bases lay between the germline ends. Germline CDR1 and CDR2: LGHDT and YNNKEL (reference sequence). CDR3 length equals 16 residues. CDR3 nucleotide sequence: TGTGCCAGCAGCCAAGATCACAGGAGCTCCTACAATGAGCAGTTCTTC. It yields the protein CASSQDHRSSYNEQFF.

The rearrangement links TRBV27 to TRBJ1-5; the D gene is possibly TRBD1 (6 bases). The CDR3 has 14 amino acids. The germline CDR1 and CDR2 sequences are MNHEY and SMNVEV (reference sequence). The V and J ends lost 8 bases and 4 bases respectively, with 15 bases between them. The CDR3 DNA reads as TGTGCCAGCCGGTCGGGGGGCCCGAATCAGCCCCAGCATTTT. Translated, it gives CASRSGGPNQPQHF.

This chain joins TRBV5-1 and TRBJ1-2; D is unresolved. Germline CDR1 SGHRS, CDR2 YFSETQ. This CDR3 is built from 13 residues. Trimming took 0 bases from V and 4 from J, leaving 7 bases between them. The CDR3 sequence: CASSLGGVYGYTF. The CDR3 region has the DNA TGCGCCAGCAGCTTGGGTGGGGTCTATGGCTACACCTTC.

The chain recombines TRBV30 with TRBJ1-5; TRBD1 is a possible D gene (6 bases). V shed 2 bases and J shed 5 bases, with 10 bases lying between them. This CDR3 has 13 amino acids. Per the germline V gene, CDR1 is GTSNPN and CDR2 is SVGIG (reference sequence). The DNA for the CDR3 is TGTGCCTGGAGTCCAGGGGCCGATCAGCCCCAGCATTTT. Translated: CAWSPGADQPQHF.

Only a few counts were recorded for this clone. The chain couples TRBV10-1 to TRBJ2-1; possibly TRBD1 or TRBD2 for D (5 bases each). Germline V gene data show CDR1 as WNHNN and CDR2 as SYGVQD (reference sequence). The CDR3 length is 14 residues. V was cut by 2 bases and J by 14 bases, with 19 bases left in between. CDR3 nucleotides: TGCGCCAGCAGTGAGACCCTGACTTCGGGGACGAAGTTCTTC. The encoded protein is CASSETLTSGTKFF.

The rearrangement joins TRBV18 to TRBJ1-3; D possibly corresponds to TRBD1 (5 bases). Germline V CDR1 and CDR2: KGHSH, LQKENI. There are 16 residues in the CDR3. The ends were cut back, 6 bases at V and 0 bases at J, with 15 bases in the middle. CDR3 sequence reads: CASSPGTPNSGNTIYF. As DNA, the CDR3 is TGTGCCAGCTCCCCAGGGACTCCCAACTCTGGAAACACCATATATTTT.

The chain carries TRBV3-1 (or the pseudogene TRBV3-2) and TRBJ1-2, with unresolved D. Germline lookup yields CDR1 LGHDT and CDR2 YNNKEL (reference sequence). The CDR3 runs to 12 residues. Trimming removed 1 base from V and 8 bases from J, with 8 bases in between. CDR3 region: CASSQVSLGYTF. In nucleotides, the CDR3 is TGTGCCAGCAGCCAAGTATCGTTAGGCTACACCTTC.

The chain recombines TRBV7-3 with TRBJ2-3; D might be TRBD1 (6 bases). Trimming took off 0 bases at V and 4 bases at J, with 14 bases between the two ends. The CDR3 has 16 amino acids. Germline V gives CDR1 SGHTA, CDR2 FQGTGA. The CDR3 bases are TGTGCCAGCAGCTTAACTCGACCAGGGGACGCAGATACGCAGTATTTT. Translating gives CASSLTRPGDADTQYF.